This T cell receptor beta chain was obtained from a study of blood T cells in healthy people across ages. Trimming shortened V by 7 bases and J by 5 bases, and 10 bases separated the two germline ends. Germline V gives CDR1 SQVTM, CDR2 ANQGSEA. The CDR3 sequence is 11 residues long. Every donor gave ten milliliters of peripheral blood. PCR was performed a second time for 7 to 11 cycles using a sample-barcoded 5' primer and a J-beta primer mix. Researchers report that each sample yielded at least 2.5 million CDR3-containing paired-end reads. TCRdb passed the 5' RACE reads through MiXCR, listing each CDR3 protein once. This table has 1.5 million to 2 million distinct CDR3 sequences, roughly 27% appearing once.

Sequencing used blood. The TCR originated in a woman in her twenties or thirties in good health. The chain recombines TRBV29-1 with TRBJ2-3, with D unclear. The DNA for the CDR3 is TGCAGCGCGACCTGGGGAGATACGCAGTATTTT. Protein product: CSATWGDTQYF.